This record covers a single T cell receptor (beta chain). No antigen is known for it. The input lacks base qualities; no much larger clone sits a single base away. The library was made by 5' RACE. Sequenced using an Illumina HiSeq 2500. A second PCR of about 6 to 11 cycles was performed with a sample-barcoded 5' primer and a J-beta primer mix. A unique molecular identifier was introduced onto each TCR beta cDNA molecule by a template-switch 5' adaptor carrying 12 random nucleotides. Each sample yielded at least 3 million CDR3-containing paired-end reads. First-strand cDNA was synthesized from all RNA with the Mint cDNA synthesis kit, primed by a TRBC-specific oligonucleotide. All cDNA was treated with uracil-DNA glycosylase and then went through a first 18-cycle PCR with the universal primers M1SS and BC2_uni_R. The source study handled its data this way. Each sample was normalized by randomly selecting 1 million high-quality reads, each carrying a distinct molecular identifier. Reads with shared molecular identifiers were discarded instead of being binned into consensus sequences. MiTCR, set to a Q25 quality threshold and the strictest error-elimination algorithm, was used for CDR3 identification, clonotype clustering and error correction. Lower-bound total TCR beta diversity was estimated with a nonparametric unseen species model using Euler transformation. The public reads were quality trimmed at Q25 with fastp and then assembled into clones with MiXCR by TCRdb, keeping productive beta chains. Identical CDR3 proteins give one entry, which carries the most common genes and DNA. TCRdb's processing, not the authors' own work, is the source of the V and J calls. The sample yields roughly 1,800,000 distinct CDR3 sequences; 49% were counted once. Of the sample, over 2% is held by the ten largest clones.

The approximately 40 donors, aged roughly 6 to 90 years, were systemically healthy Caucasian individuals from Russia. Roughly 9.5 milliliters of peripheral blood were drawn from each donor into EDTA-treated Vacutainer tubes. PBMCs were isolated by Ficoll-Paque density-gradient centrifugation, with at least 6 million obtained per sample. Trizol reagent was used to extract total RNA from PBMCs, with at least 6 micrograms per sample. Naive CD45RAhigh/CD27high T cell percentages were measured by flow cytometry on a PBMC aliquot from every donor. These data come from a study of blood T cells in healthy people across ages (dated by TCRdb to between 2014 and 2017). Some background on the complete study: Template switching captured roughly one uniquely barcoded TCR beta cDNA molecule per two T cells in model experiments. The study measured age-related changes in TCR beta repertoire diversity using deep sequencing normalized with unique cDNA molecular identifiers. The donors were divided into four age groups: young (average around 17 years), middle-aged (approximately 42), aged (about 62) and long-lived (nearly 85). Donors of different ages were randomly distributed across sequencing lanes to avoid experimental bias. For two donors (one aged 18 to 30 and one aged 80 or older), the study analyzed two additional independent replicas of 1 million unique cDNA reads from the same blood draw.

Summary of the overall study and its limitations: Estimates of total diversity from one million sequenced T cells were regarded as lower bounds and underestimates. Because the CMV infection status of the donors was unknown, age-related changes in expanded clonotypes may potentially have been confounded. As age increased, observed TCR beta diversity per million T cells dropped in a roughly linear way, and a significant reduction was already evident by age 40. Since profiling was done on bulk unsorted PBMCs, naive and antigen-experienced compartments could not be conclusively compared. Compared with the aged group, the long-lived group had more naive CD4+ T cells, fewer expanded clones and increased TCR diversity, a pattern suggesting age selection. There was a strong correlation between observed TCR beta diversity and the percentage of naive T cells measured by flow cytometry.

The CDR3 has 14 amino acids, counting the end cysteine and phenylalanine. Only the CDR3 portion is preserved as DNA: 42 bases, with reading frame beginning at the first base. V loses 2 bases of germline sequence and J loses 6 bases, and the interval between the two ends is 14 bases. According to the germline V gene (reference sequence), CDR1 reads DFQATT and CDR2 reads SNEGSKA. This sequence originates from a woman aged 40 to 50 in good health. Sequencing used blood. The receptor chain draws on TRBV20-1 and TRBJ2-1; the D region possibly corresponds to TRBD2 (7 bases align). The DNA is TGCAGTGCTAGAAGGGGGGGGCCAGCCAATGAGCAGTTCTTC. This translates into CSARRGGPANEQFF.